This T cell receptor (beta chain) was profiled in a study of control samples from healthy donors and cancer patients. The count of this clone is one. The CDR3 spans 14 residues. V lost 5 bases and J lost 1, with 12 bases in between. Germline values: CDR1 SGHTA, CDR2 FQGNSA. Libraries were prepared by immunoSEQ multiplex PCR; TCRdb keeps only in-frame clonotypes and omits some of them. Among 13,000 to 15,000 clones, about 72% were seen once, and the ten largest hold approximately 17%. The V and J genes are TRBV7-2 and TRBJ2-7; no firm D call. This TCR came from a female donor with lung cancer. The sequenced material came from formalin-fixed, paraffin-embedded tissue. The CDR3 spells CASSPSAESYEQYF. The CDR3 region has the DNA TGTGCCAGCAGCCCGTCCGCAGAGTCCTACGAGCAGTACTTC.